This TCR beta chain comes out of a study of OX40 agonist ivuxolimab in advanced cancers. Study information: Participants averaged approximately 60 years of age (range about 23 to 79) and were roughly 80% male. Prior checkpoint blockade (anti-PD-1, anti-PD-L1 or anti-CTLA-4) was permitted; roughly 40% had it.

Data came from immunoSEQ multiplex PCR; TCRdb stores just in-frame clones and leaves some out. The data contain 57,000 or so clones, about 83% of them seen just once; the ten biggest clones take up 4.6%. The CDR3 is 16 amino acids. CDR1 SGDLS and CDR2 YYNGEE come from the germline V gene. V lost 0 bases and J 9 bases, leaving 16 bases between the germline ends. This TCR derives from an adult with an advanced solid tumor such as melanoma, head and neck, liver or kidney cancer. The rearrangement joins TRBV9 to TRBJ1-6, with a tentative D call TRBD1 (5 bases). Material: CD4+ or CD8+ T cells sorted from blood, obtained in a trial of the OX40 agonist ivuxolimab. The CDR3 loop reads CASSVGAQGLSSPLHF. The CDR3 DNA is TGTGCCAGCAGCGTAGGGGCCCAGGGACTGAGTTCACCCCTCCACTTT.